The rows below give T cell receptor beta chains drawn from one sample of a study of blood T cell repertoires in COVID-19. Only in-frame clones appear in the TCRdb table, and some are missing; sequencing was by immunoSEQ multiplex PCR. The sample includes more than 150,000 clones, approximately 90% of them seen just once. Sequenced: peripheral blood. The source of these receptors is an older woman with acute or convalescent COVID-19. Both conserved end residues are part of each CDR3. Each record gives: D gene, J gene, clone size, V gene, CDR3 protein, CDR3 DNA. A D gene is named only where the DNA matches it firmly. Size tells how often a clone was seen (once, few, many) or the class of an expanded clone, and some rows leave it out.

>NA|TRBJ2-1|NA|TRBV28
CASTEFRASSYNEQFF
TGTGCCAGCACCGAATTCCGCGCGAGCTCCTACAATGAGCAGTTCTTC
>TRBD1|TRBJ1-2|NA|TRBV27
CASSSSDRAGYTF
TGTGCCAGCAGTTCATCGGACAGGGCGGGCTACACCTTC
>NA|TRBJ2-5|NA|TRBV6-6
CASSSRLDQETQYF
TGTGCCAGCAGTTCCAGACTAGACCAAGAGACCCAGTACTTC
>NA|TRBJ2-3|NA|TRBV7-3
CASSSQGIGTDTQYF
TGTGCCAGCAGCTCGCAGGGGATTGGCACAGATACGCAGTATTTT
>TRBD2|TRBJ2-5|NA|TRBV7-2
CASSRTSGGYQETQYF
TGTGCCAGCAGCCGCACCAGCGGGGGGTACCAAGAGACCCAGTACTTC
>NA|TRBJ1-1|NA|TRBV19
CASSNNRVRNTEAFF
TGTGCCAGTAGTAACAACAGGGTCCGGAACACTGAAGCTTTCTTT
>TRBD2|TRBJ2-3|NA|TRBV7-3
CASSSGVLAGTDTQYF
TGTGCCAGCAGCTCCGGCGTACTAGCGGGTACAGATACGCAGTATTTT
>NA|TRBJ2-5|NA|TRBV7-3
CASSLRREETQYF
TGTGCCAGCAGCTTAAGGCGGGAAGAGACCCAGTACTTC
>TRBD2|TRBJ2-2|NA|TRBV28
CASSPRGGRDTGELFF
TGTGCCAGCAGCCCCCGGGGGGGCCGCGACACCGGGGAGCTGTTTTTT
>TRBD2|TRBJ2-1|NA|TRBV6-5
CASSYVASGGRNEQFF
TGTGCCAGCAGTTATGTGGCTAGCGGGGGTCGGAATGAGCAGTTCTTC
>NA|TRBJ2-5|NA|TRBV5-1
CASSTRGDGTQYF
TGCGCCAGCTCCACTCGGGGAGACGGGACCCAGTACTTC
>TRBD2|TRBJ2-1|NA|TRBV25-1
CASSEISSGGIKSNEQFF
TGTGCCAGCAGTGAAATCTCCTCGGGGGGGATTAAAAGTAATGAGCAGTTCTTC
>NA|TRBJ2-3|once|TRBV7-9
CASSSPYTDTQYF
TGTGCCAGCAGCTCCCCCTACACAGATACGCAGTATTTT
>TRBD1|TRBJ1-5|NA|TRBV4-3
CASSQGQGPNQPQHF
TGCGCCAGCAGCCAGGGACAGGGCCCAAATCAGCCCCAGCATTTT
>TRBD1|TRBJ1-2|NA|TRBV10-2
CASSAGTGIYGYTF
TGCGCCAGCAGTGCCGGGACAGGGATCTATGGCTACACCTTC
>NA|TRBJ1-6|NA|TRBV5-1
CASSLGVLNSPLHF
TGCGCCAGCAGCTTGGGCGTCCTTAATTCACCCCTCCACTTT
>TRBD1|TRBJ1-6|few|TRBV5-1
CASSWKSGTGDHNSPLHF
TGCGCCAGCAGCTGGAAATCCGGGACAGGGGATCATAATTCACCCCTCCACTTT
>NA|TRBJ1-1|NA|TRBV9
CASSVHRADTEAFF
TGTGCCAGCAGCGTACACAGGGCAGACACTGAAGCTTTCTTT
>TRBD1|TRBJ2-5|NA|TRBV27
CASSSISNRGWETQYF
TGTGCCAGCAGTTCTATCTCTAACAGGGGGTGGGAGACCCAGTACTTC
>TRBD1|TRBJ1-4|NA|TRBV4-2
CASSQLQGVTNEKLFF
TGTGCCAGCAGCCAATTACAGGGGGTCACTAATGAAAAACTGTTTTTT
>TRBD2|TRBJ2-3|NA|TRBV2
CASSERLAGIYSTDTQYF
TGTGCCAGCAGTGAGAGGCTAGCGGGGATTTATAGCACAGATACGCAGTATTTT
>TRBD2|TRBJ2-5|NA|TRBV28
CASSPGTSGETQYF
TGTGCCAGCAGCCCGGGGACTAGCGGGGAGACCCAGTACTTC
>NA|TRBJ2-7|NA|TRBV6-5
CASSYWGTNYEQYF
TGTGCCAGCAGTTACTGGGGGACAAACTACGAGCAGTACTTC
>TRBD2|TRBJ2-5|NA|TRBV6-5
CASSYSGGSGQETQYF
TGTGCCAGCAGTTACTCGGGGGGGTCCGGACAAGAGACCCAGTACTTC
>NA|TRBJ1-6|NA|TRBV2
CASSGSSSYNSPLHF
TGTGCCAGCAGTGGTAGCAGCTCCTATAATTCACCCCTCCACTTT
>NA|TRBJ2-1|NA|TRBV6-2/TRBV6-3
CASSYPSSEQFF
TGTGCCAGCAGTTACCCATCTAGTGAGCAGTTCTTC
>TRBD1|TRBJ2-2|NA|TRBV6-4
CASSVTGVTGELFF
TGTGCCAGCAGTGTCACAGGGGTTACCGGGGAGCTGTTTTTT
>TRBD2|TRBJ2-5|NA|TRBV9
CASSGTRKETQYF
TGTGCCAGCAGTGGGACTAGGAAAGAGACCCAGTACTTC
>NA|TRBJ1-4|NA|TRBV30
CAWSVRAGNEKLFF
TGTGCCTGGAGTGTCCGGGCGGGTAATGAAAAACTGTTTTTT
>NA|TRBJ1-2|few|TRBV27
CASSTEGADTRLRGYTF
TGTGCCAGCAGTACCGAAGGGGCTGACACCCGGTTACGGGGCTACACCTTC
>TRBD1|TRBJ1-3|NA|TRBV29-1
CSVKTGGNTIYF
TGCAGCGTTAAGACAGGGGGAAACACCATATATTTT
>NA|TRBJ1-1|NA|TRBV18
CASSPIEFGVTEAFF
TGTGCCAGCTCACCAATTGAGTTCGGGGTCACTGAAGCTTTCTTT
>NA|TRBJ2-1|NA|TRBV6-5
CASSTINNEQFF
TGTGCCAGCAGTACAATAAACAATGAGCAGTTCTTC
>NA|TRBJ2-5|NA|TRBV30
CAWSRQGGTQYF
TGTGCCTGGAGTAGGCAGGGAGGGACCCAGTACTTC
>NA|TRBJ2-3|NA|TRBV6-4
CASSPGTYTDTQYF
TGTGCCAGCAGTCCCGGGACATACACAGATACGCAGTATTTT
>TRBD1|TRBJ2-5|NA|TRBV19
CASNEDRGEAQYF
TGTGCCAGTAACGAGGACAGGGGCGAGGCCCAGTACTTC
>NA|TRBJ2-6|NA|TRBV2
CASSERLGANVLTF
TGTGCCAGCAGTGAGAGGTTGGGGGCCAACGTCCTGACTTTC
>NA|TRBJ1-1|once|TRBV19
CASSMRENTEAFF
TGTGCCAGTAGTATGAGAGAGAACACTGAAGCTTTCTTT
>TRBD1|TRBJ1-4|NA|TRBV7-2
CASSSRLVTGREKLFF
TGTGCCAGCAGCTCACGCCTTGTGACAGGGCGAGAAAAACTGTTTTTT
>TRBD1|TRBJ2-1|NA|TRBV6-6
CASRGQIISYNEQFF
TGTGCCAGCAGGGGACAGATAATAAGCTACAATGAGCAGTTCTTC
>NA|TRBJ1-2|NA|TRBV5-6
CASSLTGILKSQYGYTF
TGTGCCAGCAGCCTAACCGGGATCCTTAAGTCACAGTATGGCTACACCTTC
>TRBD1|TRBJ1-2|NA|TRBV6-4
CASSPNLRQGAYNYGYTF
TGTGCCAGCAGTCCCAATCTTCGCCAGGGGGCCTATAACTATGGCTACACCTTC
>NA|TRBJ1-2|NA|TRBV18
CASSPGVYGYTF
TGTGCCAGCTCACCCGGGGTCTATGGCTACACCTTC
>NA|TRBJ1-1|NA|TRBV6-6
CASSSGWTEAFF
TGTGCCAGCAGTTCCGGGTGGACTGAAGCTTTCTTT
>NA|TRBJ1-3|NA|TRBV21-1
CASKKQGAHLGNTIYF
TGTGCCAGCAAAAAGCAGGGGGCGCATCTTGGAAACACCATATATTTT
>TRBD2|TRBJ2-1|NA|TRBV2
CASSQSGGPYNEQFF
TGTGCCAGCTCCCAGAGCGGGGGACCCTACAATGAGCAGTTCTTC
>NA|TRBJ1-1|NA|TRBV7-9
CASSLVTEETEAFF
TGTGCCAGCAGCTTAGTGACCGAGGAGACTGAAGCTTTCTTT
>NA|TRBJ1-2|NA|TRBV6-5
CASSYEVSYGYTF
TGTGCCAGCAGTTACGAGGTTTCCTATGGCTACACCTTC
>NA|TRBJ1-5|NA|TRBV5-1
CASSLGTASNQPQHF
TGCGCCAGCAGCTTGGGGACAGCTAGCAATCAGCCCCAGCATTTT
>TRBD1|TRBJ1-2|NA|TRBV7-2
CASSLGRRTGNYGYTF
TGTGCCAGCAGCTTAGGGAGGCGGACAGGGAACTATGGCTACACCTTC
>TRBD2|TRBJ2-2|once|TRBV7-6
CASSARLAANTGELFF
TGTGCCAGCAGCGCCCGACTAGCCGCGAACACCGGGGAGCTGTTTTTT
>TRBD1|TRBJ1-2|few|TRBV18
CASSPGDRGGYTF
TGTGCCAGCTCACCAGGGGACAGGGGTGGCTACACCTTC
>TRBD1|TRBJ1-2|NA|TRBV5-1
CASASDGTGTNYGYTF
TGCGCCAGCGCCTCAGACGGGACAGGGACCAACTATGGCTACACCTTC
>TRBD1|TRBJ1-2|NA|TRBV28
CASSPAGGYGYTF
TGTGCCAGCAGTCCGGCAGGGGGCTATGGCTACACCTTC
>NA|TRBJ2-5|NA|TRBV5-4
CASSLISQETQYF
TGTGCCAGCAGCTTGATCTCCCAAGAGACCCAGTACTTC